Presented here are 29 T cell receptor beta chains from one specimen sequenced in a study of shared clonotypes between healthy human individuals. The method was immunoSEQ multiplex PCR; TCRdb's version includes in-frame clones alone and lacks a portion of them. Seen here are roughly 2 million clones, around 95% observed once, and the top ten hold 0.13%. Sequences were obtained from naive CD4+ T cells sorted from blood. Regarding subset: CD45RA+ positively selected. The source is a man aged 18 to 30 in good health.

The V and J genes are TRBV10-3 and TRBJ2-5; TRBD2 aligns across 12 bases. V shed 1 base and J 5 bases; nucleotides not matched to a gene: 11. Germline V gene lookup returns CDR1 ENHRY and CDR2 SYGVKD. CDR3 length equals 18 residues. This CDR3 is CAISEFNKTSGRWETQYF. The CDR3 nucleotides are TGTGCCATCAGTGAGTTTAACAAAACTAGCGGGAGGTGGGAGACCCAGTACTTC.

This sequence joins TRBV2 and TRBJ2-7, with 8 nucleotides matching TRBD1. Germline CDR1 and CDR2: SNHLY and FYNNEI. CDR3 length: 15 amino acids. The junction had 11 bases not matched to a gene; V was cut back by 6 bases and J by 4 bases. The CDR3 loop reads CASRALGTGTYEQYF. The CDR3 coding sequence is TGTGCCAGCAGGGCCCTGGGGACAGGTACTTACGAGCAGTACTTC.

This chain links TRBV30 with TRBJ2-7; D is unresolved. The ends were cut back, 0 bases at V and 6 bases at J, with 9 bases in the middle. Germline lookup yields CDR1 GTSNPN and CDR2 SVGIG (reference sequence). The CDR3 length is 12 residues. The CDR3: CAWSVGPPEQYF. CDR3 DNA sequence: TGTGCCTGGAGTGTAGGTCCGCCCGAGCAGTACTTC.

V gene TRBV5-1 combines with J gene TRBJ2-2, with D perhaps matching TRBD1 (7 bases). CDR1 is SGHRS, CDR2 YFSETQ, per germline. The germline V and J ends were trimmed by 4 bases and 2 bases, with 12 bases remaining between them. The CDR3 has 15 residues. This CDR3 reads CASSAGQRNTGELFF. CDR3 bases: TGCGCCAGCAGCGCGGGACAGCGCAACACCGGGGAGCTGTTTTTT.

The chain joins TRBV4-3 to TRBJ2-1; the D gene could be TRBD1 or TRBD2 (5 bases each). With 1 base removed from V and 7 bases from J, the gap between germline ends came to 14 bases. CDR1 and CDR2 from the germline V gene are LGHNA and YSLEER. This CDR3 contains 15 residues. The CDR3 bases are TGCGCCAGCAGCCAAGGTCGGGGCCTAGGAAATGAGCAGTTCTTC. It translates to CASSQGRGLGNEQFF.

The chain combines TRBV10-3 with TRBJ2-1; no reliable D call. The V and J ends lost 3 bases and 4 bases respectively, with 16 bases between them. The CDR3 contains 16 residues. Germline values: CDR1 ENHRY, CDR2 SYGVKD. The DNA of the CDR3 is TGTGCCATCAGTGACCCGACACGTTCATTTTACAATGAGCAGTTCTTC. Amino acids: CAISDPTRSFYNEQFF.

The rearrangement joins TRBV13 to TRBJ2-1; 12 bases match TRBD1. Germline-derived CDR1 and CDR2 are PRHDT and FYEKMQ (reference sequence). This CDR3 is 15 amino acids long. V lost 5 bases and J lost 8; bases outside the gene matches: 7. This CDR3 is CASSPSRDRGHEQFF. CDR3 bases: TGTGCCAGCAGCCCCTCCCGGGACAGGGGGCATGAGCAGTTCTTC.

About this clone itself: The junction departs from germline at one end; a sequencing error may be responsible. The rearrangement joins TRBV7-9 to TRBJ2-1; a possible D gene is TRBD2 (6 bases). The CDR3 is 14 residues long. Germline loops: CDR1 SEHNR, CDR2 FQNEAQ (reference sequence). The CDR3 loop is CASSFRDSSNEQFF. The DNA for the CDR3 is TGTGCCAGCAGCTTCCGGGACTCCTCCAATGAGCAGTTCTTC.

As to this clone: At the DNA level, this CDR3 is encoded by other sequences in the same sample as well. CDR3 in amino acids: CASSLDNSPLHF. The DNA of the CDR3 is TGCGCCAGCAGCTTGGATAATTCACCCCTCCACTTT. The chain recombines TRBV5-1 with TRBJ1-6; D gene unclear. V lost 0 bases and J lost 5, with 0 bases in between. Germline CDR1 and CDR2: SGHRS and YFSETQ. The CDR3 loop spans 12 amino acids.

In regard to this clone: Other nucleotide sequences from this sample produce the same CDR3. The CDR3 DNA reads TGTGCCAGCAGCGTAGGGGCCAATCAGCCCCAGCATTTT. Protein: CASSVGANQPQHF. V gene TRBV9 combines with J gene TRBJ1-5, with unresolved D. The CDR3 length is 13 residues. V lost 0 bases to trimming and J lost 3 bases, with 4 bases between them. CDR1 and CDR2 (germline): SGDLS, YYNGEE.

Regarding this clone: Other DNA sequences in this specimen translate into the identical CDR3. The V gene is TRBV5-1, the J gene TRBJ2-3; TRBD1 matches 8 bases. This CDR3 is built from 14 residues. Germline V lookup: CDR1 SGHRS, CDR2 YFSETQ. J lost 3 bases, V lost 4 bases, and 4 bases had no gene match. The chain's CDR3 is CASSPDRVTDTQYF. The CDR3 nucleotides read TGCGCCAGCAGCCCGGACAGGGTGACAGATACGCAGTATTTT. The variable domain in full, with the rest retrieved from reference TRBV5-1 and TRBJ2-3, is KAGVTQTPRYLIKTRGQQVTLSCSPISGHRSVSWYQQTPGQGLQFLFEYFSETQRNKGNFPGRFSGRQFSNSRSEMNVSTLELGDSALYLCASSPDRVTDTQYFGPGTRLTVL.

This chain uses TRBV10-1 with TRBJ2-7; TRBD1 or TRBD2 may be the D gene (5 bases each). The CDR3 loop spans 15 amino acids. Trimming stripped 0 bases from V and 3 bases from J, with 12 bases between. The germline gives CDR1 WNHNN, CDR2 SYGVQD (reference sequence). The DNA for the CDR3 is TGCGCCAGCAGTGAGTCAGGGACCGCCAACTACGAGCAGTACTTC. This translates into CASSESGTANYEQYF.

Notes on this clone: A read error may account for a junction end that differs from germline. The rearrangement joins TRBV2 to TRBJ2-2; D is perhaps TRBD2 (6 bases). Germline V lookup: CDR1 SNHLY, CDR2 FYNNEI. The CDR3 has 12 amino acids. CDR3 bases: TGCCTTAGCGGAATGAACACCGGGGAGCTGTTTTTT. Residues: CLSGMNTGELFF.

This chain joins TRBV19 and TRBJ2-6; maybe TRBD2 (5 bases). Germline values: CDR1 LNHDA, CDR2 SQIVND (reference sequence). The CDR3 is 15 residues long. Trimming removed 7 bases at V and 1 base at J, with 11 bases between. CDR3 loop: CASISEGSGANVLTF. In DNA, the CDR3 is TGTGCCAGTATATCAGAGGGATCTGGGGCCAACGTCCTGACTTTC.

The genes are TRBV18 and TRBJ1-6; 7 nucleotides line up with TRBD1. The germline V gene has CDR1 KGHSH and CDR2 LQKENI. The CDR3 has 16 amino acids. Trimming cost V 1 base and J 7 bases; bases outside gene matches: 7. The CDR3: CASSPRTGDGNSPLHF. The DNA for the CDR3 is TGTGCCAGCTCACCACGCACAGGGGACGGAAATTCACCCCTCCACTTT.

J is TRBJ2-5 and V is TRBV5-1; D is unresolved. The V and J ends lost 0 bases and 0 bases respectively, with 9 bases between them. The CDR3 is 15 residues long. Per the germline V gene, CDR1 is SGHRS and CDR2 is YFSETQ. The CDR3 region has the DNA TGCGCCAGCAGCTTGGGGACCGGGTACCAAGAGACCCAGTACTTC. Protein sequence: CASSLGTGYQETQYF.

The V gene is TRBV5-6, the J gene TRBJ2-3; 8 bases map to TRBD1. The CDR3 contains 15 residues. CDR1 SGHDT and CDR2 YYEEEE come from the germline V gene. With V trimmed by 1 base and J by 4 bases, 5 bases remained unmatched. The CDR3 reads CASSLLPTGADTQYF. CDR3 DNA: TGTGCCAGCAGCTTGTTGCCGACAGGGGCAGATACGCAGTATTTT.

The chain uses TRBV5-4 and TRBJ2-7, with TRBD1 identical over 8 bases. The CDR3 has 13 amino acids. The trim removed 1 base at V and 6 bases at J, leaving 3 bases unmatched. The germline V gene has CDR1 SGHNT and CDR2 YYREEE (reference sequence). The CDR3 is CASSLQDRVEQYF. The CDR3 coding sequence is TGTGCCAGCAGCTTGCAGGACAGGGTCGAGCAGTACTTC.

The chain couples TRBV27 to TRBJ2-1, with 8 bases fitting TRBD2. The CDR3 spans 17 residues. The germline CDR1 and CDR2 sequences are MNHEY and SMNVEV (reference sequence). J lost 3 bases, V lost 5 bases, and 12 bases had no gene match. The CDR3 protein is CASSPWGSGDGYNEQFF. Written as DNA, the CDR3 is TGTGCCAGCAGTCCCTGGGGTAGCGGGGACGGCTACAATGAGCAGTTCTTC.

CDR3 DNA: TGTGCCAGTAGTGTGACAGGGCCCTCTTTTCCGTCACCCCTCCACTTT. Its protein is CASSVTGPSFPSPLHF. This chain connects TRBV19 to TRBJ1-6; the match to TRBD1 covers 7 bases. The length of the CDR3 is 16 residues. Per the germline V gene, CDR1 is LNHDA and CDR2 is SQIVND (reference sequence). Trimming removed 5 bases from V and 10 bases from J; junction bases left unmatched: 14.

This sequence joins TRBV5-8 and TRBJ1-5; 7 positions match TRBD1. The CDR3 sequence is 16 residues long. Germline CDR1 SGHTS, CDR2 YDEGEE. The V and J ends lost 5 bases and 2 bases, in that order; junction bases with no gene match: 10. CDR3 DNA sequence: TGTGCCAGCAGTCACGACCGCGGGACAGGCAATCAGCCCCAGCATTTT. Its protein is CASSHDRGTGNQPQHF.

The table lists this clone with a count of one. Other DNA sequences in this sample translate to the same CDR3. V usage is TRBV9 and J usage is TRBJ2-5; D gene ambiguous. The V end lost 0 bases, the J end lost 5 bases, and 8 bases lay between the germline ends. This CDR3 comprises 13 residues. Germline assignment: CDR1 SGDLS and CDR2 YYNGEE. CDR3 sequence (DNA): TGTGCCAGCAGCGTAGGGGGTAGGGAGACCCAGTACTTC. It specifies CASSVGGRETQYF.

The chain is built from TRBV5-4 and TRBJ2-1; D is ambiguous. Germline CDR1 and CDR2: SGHNT and YYREEE (reference sequence). V was cut by 2 bases and J by 3 bases, with 3 bases left in between. This CDR3 comprises 12 residues. The CDR3 DNA follows: TGTGCCAGCAGCTTTGACTACAATGAGCAGTTCTTC. This translates into CASSFDYNEQFF.

The chain recombines TRBV6-1 with TRBJ1-1, with no clear D. V was pared by 8 bases and J by 8 bases, with 9 bases between. CDR3 length equals 10 residues. In germline, CDR1 is MNHNS, CDR2 SASEGT. The DNA for the CDR3 is TGTGCCAGCGCAAGAATGGAAGCTTTCTTT. This translates into CASARMEAFF.

As for this clone: Within the sample, other DNA sequences also encode this same CDR3. This chain connects TRBV7-2 to TRBJ2-1; 9 nucleotides match TRBD2. The V gene end was trimmed by 1 base and the J gene end by 3 bases; junction bases not matched to a gene: 1. This CDR3 comprises 15 residues. Germline CDR1 SGHTA, CDR2 FQGNSA. The CDR3, as DNA: TGTGCCAGCAGCTTAGGACTAGCGGTCTACAATGAGCAGTTCTTC. This translates into CASSLGLAVYNEQFF.

The genes are TRBV19 and TRBJ1-5; D call uncertain. V lost 0 bases, J lost 0 bases, and 12 bases lay in between. Germline CDR1 reads LNHDA; CDR2 reads SQIVND (reference sequence). This CDR3 is built from 17 residues. The CDR3 spells CASSIDQSKTSNQPQHF. CDR3 in DNA: TGTGCCAGTAGTATAGACCAGTCGAAAACTAGCAATCAGCCCCAGCATTTT.

This clone came up once. The rearrangement joins TRBV4-1 to TRBJ2-7; D perhaps matches TRBD1 (6 bases). The CDR3 is made up of 14 amino acids. Trimming took 1 base from V and 7 from J, leaving 14 bases between them. The germline CDR1 and CDR2 sequences are MGHRA and YSYEKL. The CDR3 region has the DNA TGCGCCAGCAGCCAAGTCGTACAGGGCTGGGAGCAGTACTTC. Its protein is CASSQVVQGWEQYF.

The genes are TRBV5-1 and TRBJ2-2; a weak D match, TRBD1 (6 bases). CDR1 and CDR2 (germline): SGHRS, YFSETQ. The CDR3 runs to 15 residues. The V gene lost 2 bases and the J gene lost 2 bases, with 10 bases spanning the gap. CDR3 DNA: TGCGCCAGCAGCTTTGCAGGGGACAACACCGGGGAGCTGTTTTTT. Translation gives CASSFAGDNTGELFF. The complete variable domain, with remaining parts taken from reference TRBV5-1 and TRBJ2-2, reads KAGVTQTPRYLIKTRGQQVTLSCSPISGHRSVSWYQQTPGQGLQFLFEYFSETQRNKGNFPGRFSGRQFSNSRSEMNVSTLELGDSALYLCASSFAGDNTGELFFGEGSRLTVL.

The chain couples TRBV19 to TRBJ1-2; 10 bases are shared with TRBD1. From germline, CDR1 is LNHDA and CDR2 SQIVND (reference sequence). V lost 6 bases, J lost 6 bases, and 10 bases stayed unmatched. CDR3 length equals 15 residues. The CDR3 nucleotides are TGTGCCAGTAGAAAACCGGGACAGGGGTCCCATGGCTACACCTTC. This gives the protein CASRKPGQGSHGYTF.